One and the same sample provided the 24 T cell receptor beta chains below, sequenced in a study of blood T cell repertoires in COVID-19. Clones were read by immunoSEQ multiplex PCR, and TCRdb kept only the in-frame ones, dropping some. The sample has some 99,000 clones, around nine tenths seen once. Specimen: peripheral blood. These receptors originate from a human donor with COVID-19, enrolled during active disease. The donor label of this sample is uncertain.

The chain uses TRBV9 and TRBJ2-7, with TRBD1 matching 12 bases. Germline V CDR1 and CDR2: SGDLS, YYNGEE. With 4 bases clipped from V and 0 bases from J, the junction kept 8 bases outside the gene matches. The CDR3 has 17 residues. The CDR3 nucleotides are TGTGCCAGCAGCCCCGGGACAGGGGGCTATTTCTCCTACGAGCAGTACTTC. Its translation is CASSPGTGGYFSYEQYF.

This clone was detected once. The chain couples TRBV30 to TRBJ2-5, with D tentatively TRBD2 (6 bases). Germline CDR1 and CDR2: GTSNPN and SVGIG (reference sequence). V dropped 3 bases and J dropped 3 bases, with 14 bases sitting between them. There are 14 residues in the CDR3. In DNA form, the CDR3 reads TGTGCCTGGAGCAACGGGGGTATGGAAGAGACCCAGTACTTC. This codes for CAWSNGGMEETQYF.

The chain carries TRBV25-1 and TRBJ1-1; maybe TRBD1 (5 bases). Germline CDR1 MGHDK, CDR2 SYGVNS. Between the trimmed V and J ends, which lost 4 bases and 5 bases, there was a span of 14 bases. The CDR3 length is 14 residues. CDR3 coding DNA: TGTGCCAGCAGTGGGGGGGGAGGCGGGACTGAAGCTTTCTTT. Its protein is CASSGGGGGTEAFF.

The V gene is TRBV5-6, the J gene TRBJ1-1; possibly TRBD1 for D (6 bases). Germline CDR1 SGHDT, CDR2 YYEEEE. V lost 0 bases, J lost 4 bases, and 10 bases lay in between. This CDR3 has 14 amino acids. The CDR3 region is CASSLVQGFTEAFF. As DNA, the CDR3 is TGTGCCAGCAGCTTGGTACAGGGATTCACTGAAGCTTTCTTT.

V gene TRBV19 combines with J gene TRBJ2-5; tentative D call: TRBD1 (6 bases). Trimming took 4 bases from V and 5 from J, leaving 11 bases between them. The CDR3 has 13 residues. CDR1 is LNHDA, CDR2 SQIVND, per germline (reference sequence). This chain's CDR3 is CASSTQGGETQYF. The CDR3 DNA reads as TGTGCCAGTAGTACACAGGGTGGGGAGACCCAGTACTTC.

This clone was recorded only once. The rearrangement links TRBV27 to TRBJ1-6; D is unclear. V lost 3 bases and J 4 bases, leaving 13 bases between the germline ends. This CDR3 has 16 amino acids. Looked up from germline, CDR1 is MNHEY and CDR2 is SMNVEV (reference sequence). The CDR3 nucleotides read TGTGCCAGCAGTTTGGGCATCTATTTTTATAATTCACCCCTCCACTTT. This sequence encodes CASSLGIYFYNSPLHF.

V and J are TRBV5-1 and TRBJ2-5, with TRBD2 as a possible D gene (5 bases). Germline V gene data show CDR1 as SGHRS and CDR2 as YFSETQ. The CDR3 has 14 amino acids. The ends were cut back, 7 bases at V and 5 bases at J, with 18 bases in the middle. As DNA, the CDR3 is TGCGCCAGCGGTGGCCTTGGGAGAGAGGAGACCCAGTACTTC. Its protein is CASGGLGREETQYF. Full variable domain (rest looked up from reference TRBV5-1 and TRBJ2-5): KAGVTQTPRYLIKTRGQQVTLSCSPISGHRSVSWYQQTPGQGLQFLFEYFSETQRNKGNFPGRFSGRQFSNSRSEMNVSTLELGDSALYLCASGGLGREETQYFGPGTRLLVL.

The chain carries TRBV7-2 and TRBJ2-7; tentatively, D is TRBD2 (6 bases). Germline V gene data show CDR1 as SGHTA and CDR2 as FQGNSA. This CDR3 comprises 14 residues. V was shortened by 5 bases and J by 7 bases, with 18 bases between the two germline ends. CDR3 DNA sequence: TGTGCCAGCAGCACTCGAGAGGCGGCGGGAGAGCAGTACTTC. This encodes CASSTREAAGEQYF.

The J gene is TRBJ2-3, the V gene TRBV29-1; 9 bases agree with TRBD1. V lost 3 bases and J lost 5; bases outside the gene matches: 3. Germline V lookup: CDR1 SQVTM, CDR2 ANQGSEA. CDR3 size: 13 residues. The DNA of the CDR3 is TGCAGCGTTGACCGGACAGGGGAAGATACGCAGTATTTT. Amino acids: CSVDRTGEDTQYF.

The V call is TRBV24-1, the J call TRBJ1-2; perhaps TRBD1 as D (6 bases). Trimming removed 4 bases from V and 5 bases from J, with 13 bases in between. CDR1 and CDR2 from the germline V gene are KGHDR and SFDVKD. This CDR3 has 14 residues. This chain's CDR3 is CATSEDGQWYGYTF. The CDR3 coding sequence is TGTGCCACCAGTGAAGATGGACAGTGGTATGGCTACACCTTC.

The V gene is TRBV7-9, the J gene TRBJ2-5; 7 positions agree with TRBD1. Looked up from germline, CDR1 is SEHNR and CDR2 is FQNEAQ (reference sequence). The ends lost 5 bases at V and 0 bases at J; junction bases unmatched: 6. The CDR3 totals 15 residues. The CDR3 DNA follows: TGTGCCAGCAGCCAAGGGACAGACTACCAAGAGACCCAGTACTTC. Protein sequence: CASSQGTDYQETQYF.

The gene calls are TRBV9 and TRBJ2-1; tentatively, D is TRBD2 (7 bases). CDR3 size: 15 residues. Germline CDR1 SGDLS, CDR2 YYNGEE. Trimming pared 4 bases from V and 6 bases from J, leaving 17 bases between. The CDR3 nucleotides are TGTGCCAGCAGCCCCCAGGGGAGGGGAGGCAATGAGCAGTTCTTC. This translates into CASSPQGRGGNEQFF. Based on the CDR3 plus reference TRBV9 and TRBJ2-1, the full variable domain is DSGVTQTPKHLITATGQRVTLRCSPRSGDLSVYWYQQSLDQGLQFLIQYYNGEERAKGNILERFSAQQFPDLHSELNLSSLELGDSALYFCASSPQGRGGNEQFFGPGTRLTVL.

V gene TRBV29-1 combines with J gene TRBJ1-1; weak D call: TRBD1 (5 bases). The length of the CDR3 is 13 residues. Germline V gene sequence: CDR1 SQVTM, CDR2 ANQGSEA. V gave up 7 bases and J gave up 4 bases, with 16 bases separating them. CDR3 coding DNA: TGCAGCGCTGCTCTGGACGGGGGCACTGAAGCTTTCTTT. Amino acid sequence: CSAALDGGTEAFF.

V and J are TRBV7-3 and TRBJ1-1; 7 nucleotides line up with TRBD1. Germline CDR1 reads SGHTA; CDR2 reads FQGTGA. The ends lost 4 bases at V and 6 bases at J; junction bases unmatched: 8. The CDR3 covers 14 residues. The chain's CDR3 is CASSSTGAGSEAFF. The DNA for the CDR3 is TGTGCCAGCAGCTCTACAGGGGCTGGATCTGAAGCTTTCTTT.

The chain carries TRBV27 and TRBJ1-2; D perhaps matches TRBD1 (6 bases). The germline V gene has CDR1 MNHEY and CDR2 SMNVEV (reference sequence). V lost 1 base, J lost 5 bases, and 23 bases lay in between. The CDR3 runs to 18 residues. The CDR3, as DNA: TGTGCCAGCAGTTTATTAGGAGTTGGGACATCGGAGAGGTATGGCTACACCTTC. Its translation: CASSLLGVGTSERYGYTF.

The chain couples TRBV3-1 (or the pseudogene TRBV3-2) to TRBJ2-5; the D is unclear. The germline V and J ends were trimmed by 3 bases and 1 base, with 3 bases remaining between them. Germline CDR1 LGHDT, CDR2 YNNKEL (reference sequence). The CDR3 extends over 12 amino acids. In DNA form, the CDR3 reads TGTGCCAGCAGCCACTCCCAAGAGACCCAGTACTTC. Translation gives CASSHSQETQYF.

This rearrangement joins TRBV9 to TRBJ2-5; D is possibly TRBD2 (6 bases). CDR3 length equals 12 residues. V was cut by 1 base and J by 7 bases, with 8 bases left in between. The germline V gene has CDR1 SGDLS and CDR2 YYNGEE. Written as DNA, the CDR3 is TGTGCCAGCAGCGTAATGGGGGGGACCCAGTACTTC. Translation gives CASSVMGGTQYF.

In this sample, this clone turned up once. The gene calls are TRBV28 and TRBJ2-5, with 9 bases identical to TRBD1. In germline, CDR1 is MDHEN, CDR2 SYDVKM. The CDR3 sequence is 14 residues long. V was pared by 10 bases and J by 5 bases, with 11 bases of the junction left unmatched. The CDR3 sequence: CATSIWDRAETQYF. The CDR3 region has the DNA TGTGCCACCTCCATATGGGACAGGGCGGAGACCCAGTACTTC.

This sequence joins TRBV5-1 and TRBJ1-1; 8 positions match TRBD1. The CDR3 has 15 amino acids. Germline V lookup: CDR1 SGHRS, CDR2 YFSETQ. V shed 4 bases and J 1 base; nucleotides not matched to a gene: 6. In DNA form, the CDR3 reads TGCGCCAGCAGCGTCTCAGGGGGCTGGAACACTGAAGCTTTCTTT. Its protein product is CASSVSGGWNTEAFF.

V usage is TRBV5-1 and J usage is TRBJ2-6, with 7 positions matching TRBD1. The CDR3 runs 14 residues. Trimming took 4 bases from V and 2 from J; bases not matched to a gene: 0. Germline V lookup: CDR1 SGHRS, CDR2 YFSETQ. CDR3 sequence: CASSGTAGANVLTF. The CDR3 coding sequence is TGCGCCAGCAGCGGGACAGCTGGGGCCAACGTCCTGACTTTC. Full variable domain (outside the CDR3, taken from reference TRBV5-1 and TRBJ2-6): KAGVTQTPRYLIKTRGQQVTLSCSPISGHRSVSWYQQTPGQGLQFLFEYFSETQRNKGNFPGRFSGRQFSNSRSEMNVSTLELGDSALYLCASSGTAGANVLTFGAGSRLTVL.

The chain carries TRBV11-2 and TRBJ2-1, with 9 bases matching TRBD2. V shed 4 bases, J shed 8 bases, and the junction held 9 bases outside the gene matches. The CDR3 contains 15 residues. The V gene's germline CDR1 is SGHAT and CDR2 FQNNGV. The CDR3 sequence is CASSSRLAEGDEQFF. DNA of the CDR3: TGTGCCAGCAGCTCACGACTAGCGGAGGGCGATGAGCAGTTCTTC. Based on the CDR3 plus reference TRBV11-2 and TRBJ2-1, the full variable domain is EAGVAQSPRYKIIEKRQSVAFWCNPISGHATLYWYQQILGQGPKLLIQFQNNGVVDDSQLPKDRFSAERLKGVDSTLKIQPAKLEDSAVYLCASSSRLAEGDEQFFGPGTRLTVL.

The rearrangement links TRBV6-2 or TRBV6-3 to TRBJ2-3; 10 bases align to TRBD1. This CDR3 spans 17 amino acids. The germline gives CDR1 MNHEY, CDR2 SVGEGT. V gave up 0 bases and J gave up 2 bases; unmatched junction bases: 5. The DNA of the CDR3 is TGTGCCAGCAGTTACTCGATGGGACAGGGGTACACAGATACGCAGTATTTT. It encodes CASSYSMGQGYTDTQYF.

The chain links TRBV24-1 to TRBJ1-4; TRBD1 is a possible D gene (6 bases). The CDR3 spans 17 residues. V gave up 4 bases and J gave up 6 bases, with 20 bases separating them. Germline V gene sequence: CDR1 KGHDR, CDR2 SFDVKD. CDR3 loop: CATSDSADGGADEKLFF. The CDR3 DNA reads TGTGCCACCAGTGACTCCGCCGATGGGGGGGCGGATGAAAAACTGTTTTTT.

The gene calls are TRBV11-2 and TRBJ2-3; 8 bases map to TRBD2. CDR1 and CDR2 (germline): SGHAT, FQNNGV. This CDR3 region has 15 residues. The V and J ends lost 3 bases and 6 bases, in that order; junction bases with no gene match: 8. In DNA, the CDR3 is TGTGCCAGCAGCTTCGTAACGGGAGGGGCGGATACGCAGTATTTT. Its protein product is CASSFVTGGADTQYF.